A single sample is the source of the 20 T cell receptor beta chains below, sequenced in a study of immune evolution from preneoplasia to lung adenocarcinoma. Method: immunoSEQ multiplex PCR; TCRdb's copy keeps in-frame clones and lacks some. The sample includes about 9,400 clones, around 87% of them seen just once. The specimen sequenced was FFPE invasive lung adenocarcinoma tissue. All receptors come from a person aged 70 to 85 with invasive lung adenocarcinoma.

The rearrangement uses TRBV7-9 and TRBJ2-5; perhaps TRBD1 as D (8 bases). The CDR3 extends over 14 amino acids. The V and J ends lost 2 bases and 4 bases respectively, with 11 bases between them. In germline, CDR1 is SEHNR, CDR2 FQNEAQ (reference sequence). CDR3 nucleotides: TGTGCCAGCAGCTTAACAGGGGGGGGAGAGACCCAGTACTTC. It translates to CASSLTGGGETQYF. Full variable domain (missing parts from reference TRBV7-9 and TRBJ2-5): DTGVSQNPRHKITKRGQNVTFRCDPISEHNRLYWYRQTLGQGPEFLTYFQNEAQLEKSRLLSDRFSAERPKGSFSTLEIQRTEQGDSAMYLCASSLTGGGETQYFGPGTRLLVL.

V usage is TRBV9 and J usage is TRBJ2-1, with TRBD2 identical over 7 bases. The CDR3 is 15 amino acids. With 0 bases clipped from V and 8 bases from J, the junction kept 8 bases outside the gene matches. The germline V gene encodes CDR1 SGDLS and CDR2 YYNGEE. The CDR3 is CASSVGASGGHEQFF. The DNA of the CDR3 is TGTGCCAGCAGCGTAGGTGCTAGCGGCGGCCATGAGCAGTTCTTC.

The chain joins TRBV2 to TRBJ1-5, with TRBD1 matching 7 bases. Unmatched junction bases numbered 5, after V lost 7 bases and J lost 5 bases. CDR1 SNHLY and CDR2 FYNNEI come from the germline V gene. This CDR3 spans 13 amino acids. The DNA of the CDR3 is TGTGCCAGCATAGGGCAGGGGGATCAGCCCCAGCATTTT. Translating it yields CASIGQGDQPQHF.

V is TRBV2 and J is TRBJ2-1; D tentatively reads TRBD1 or TRBD2 (5 bases each). Trimming cost V 4 bases and J 6 bases, with 16 bases left between them. Germline V gene lookup returns CDR1 SNHLY and CDR2 FYNNEI. This CDR3 has 15 amino acids. CDR3 nucleotides: TGTGCCAGCAGTGGCCCTGGGGGTAAAGTCAATGAGCAGTTCTTC. This sequence encodes CASSGPGGKVNEQFF.

V and J are TRBV28 and TRBJ1-2, with D perhaps TRBD1 (6 bases). This CDR3 comprises 14 residues. V gave up 6 bases and J gave up 5 bases, with 16 bases separating them. Germline CDR1 reads MDHEN; CDR2 reads SYDVKM. The CDR3 sequence: CASSLGGDNYGYTF. The CDR3 DNA sequence: TGTGCCAGCAGCCTAGGGGGGGACAATTATGGCTACACCTTC.

J is TRBJ1-5 and V is TRBV19; unclear D gene. The germline gives CDR1 LNHDA, CDR2 SQIVND (reference sequence). V lost 5 bases, J lost 0 bases, and 5 bases lay in between. This CDR3 spans 13 amino acids. The chain's CDR3 is CASSLNSNQPQHF. CDR3 sequence (DNA): TGTGCCAGTAGTCTGAATAGCAATCAGCCCCAGCATTTT.

The chain combines TRBV15 with TRBJ2-6; tentatively, D is TRBD2 (5 bases). The V gene's germline CDR1 is LNHNV and CDR2 YYDKDF (reference sequence). The CDR3 is made up of 15 amino acids. Trimming stripped 3 bases from V and 0 bases from J, with 6 bases between. This CDR3 reads CATSRGSSGANVLTF. DNA of the CDR3: TGTGCCACCAGCAGGGGGAGCTCTGGGGCCAACGTCCTGACTTTC.

The chain joins TRBV30 to TRBJ1-2, with unresolved D. CDR3 length: 15 residues. The germline V gene encodes CDR1 GTSNPN and CDR2 SVGIG (reference sequence). V lost 3 bases to trimming and J lost 2 bases, with 16 bases between them. In nucleotides, the CDR3 is TGTGCCTGGAGCTGGGCCCGTTTAGGGAACTATGGCTACACCTTC. This translates into CAWSWARLGNYGYTF.

The chain joins TRBV10-3 to TRBJ1-2, with TRBD1 identical over 9 bases. Germline values: CDR1 ENHRY, CDR2 SYGVKD. The J segment lost 0 bases and the V segment lost 3 bases, leaving 2 bases of the junction unmatched. The CDR3 has 15 amino acids. CDR3 nucleotides: TGTGCCATCAGTGAAGGACAGGGGACTAACTATGGCTACACCTTC. Protein: CAISEGQGTNYGYTF.

The chain carries TRBV6-6 and TRBJ2-3; D is ambiguous. The V end lost 2 bases, the J end lost 3 bases, and 9 bases lay between the germline ends. Per the germline V gene, CDR1 is MNHNY and CDR2 is SVGAGI (reference sequence). CDR3 length: 14 residues. CDR3 nucleotide sequence: TGTGCCAGCAGTTACGATTCGAGGACAGATACGCAGTATTTT. The encoded protein is CASSYDSRTDTQYF.

The V and J genes are TRBV29-1 and TRBJ2-2, with 7 bases fitting TRBD1. The CDR3 has 13 amino acids. J gave up 7 bases and V 4 bases, and 6 bases lay outside the gene matches. Per germline, CDR1 SQVTM and CDR2 ANQGSEA. CDR3 bases: TGCAGCGTTGCCAGGGACAGAGGCGGGGAGCTGTTTTTT. Its translation: CSVARDRGGELFF.

This chain uses TRBV18 with TRBJ1-4, with D possibly being TRBD1 (5 bases). V lost 2 bases to trimming and J lost 3 bases, with 10 bases between them. The V gene's germline CDR1 is KGHSH and CDR2 LQKENI. The CDR3 length is 15 residues. The CDR3 coding sequence is TGTGCCAGCTCACCATCCAGGGCAGCTAATGAAAAACTGTTTTTT. Protein: CASSPSRAANEKLFF.

V is TRBV9 and J is TRBJ2-3, with 7 bases identical to TRBD1. Germline V gives CDR1 SGDLS, CDR2 YYNGEE. Trimming took 4 bases from V and 2 from J; bases not matched to a gene: 16. The CDR3 contains 18 residues. The chain's CDR3 is CASSRPLTGLGLTDTQYF. For the CDR3, the DNA is TGTGCCAGCAGCCGCCCTTTGACAGGGCTGGGTCTCACAGATACGCAGTATTTT.

The V gene is TRBV29-1, the J gene TRBJ2-3; D unclear. V was pared by 3 bases and J by 6 bases, with 13 bases between. Per germline, CDR1 SQVTM and CDR2 ANQGSEA. This CDR3 spans 13 amino acids. The CDR3 reads CSVDDSPSDTQYF. For the CDR3, the DNA is TGCAGCGTTGATGATTCCCCGTCGGATACGCAGTATTTT.

The J gene is TRBJ1-2, the V gene TRBV28, with a possible D match to TRBD1 (5 bases). V was cut by 3 bases and J by 7 bases, with 18 bases left in between. The length of the CDR3 is 15 residues. The germline gives CDR1 MDHEN, CDR2 SYDVKM. Here the CDR3 reads CASSFDRGGRGGYTF. DNA of the CDR3: TGTGCCAGCAGTTTTGATAGGGGAGGACGAGGTGGCTACACCTTC.

This chain connects TRBV7-3 to TRBJ2-3; unclear D gene. Germline-derived CDR1 and CDR2 are SGHTA and FQGTGA. Trimming cost V 1 base and J 0 bases, with 8 bases left between them. CDR3 length equals 15 residues. The CDR3 spells CASSLNGRSTDTQYF. CDR3 DNA sequence: TGTGCCAGCAGCTTAAACGGCAGGAGCACAGATACGCAGTATTTT.

The rearrangement uses TRBV18 and TRBJ1-5; tentative D call: TRBD1 (5 bases). Germline V lookup: CDR1 KGHSH, CDR2 LQKENI. CDR3 length equals 13 residues. V lost 3 bases and J 3 bases, leaving 6 bases between the germline ends. The CDR3 DNA sequence: TGTGCCAGCTCACCGGGGACCAATCAGCCCCAGCATTTT. The encoded protein is CASSPGTNQPQHF. Full variable domain (outside the CDR3, taken from reference TRBV18 and TRBJ1-5): NAGVMQNPRHLVRRRGQEARLRCSPMKGHSHVYWYRQLPEEGLKFMVYLQKENIIDESGMPKERFSAEFPKEGPSILRIQQVVRGDSAAYFCASSPGTNQPQHFGDGTRLSIL.

This clone was observed a single time. The chain uses TRBV28 and TRBJ1-3, with D possibly matching TRBD1 (6 bases). V lost 5 bases, J lost 2 bases, and 13 bases lay in between. Germline CDR1 reads MDHEN; CDR2 reads SYDVKM. The CDR3 is made up of 15 amino acids. The CDR3 here is CASSTMNRAGNTIYF. Here the CDR3 DNA reads TGTGCCAGCAGTACTATGAACAGGGCTGGAAACACCATATATTTT.

The chain is built from TRBV6-1 and TRBJ2-2, with D possibly matching TRBD2 (6 bases). Trimming took off 0 bases at V and 3 bases at J, with 8 bases between the two ends. The V gene's germline CDR1 is MNHNS and CDR2 SASEGT. The CDR3 is 15 residues long. This CDR3 is CASSEARGYTGELFF. As DNA, the CDR3 is TGTGCCAGCAGTGAAGCGCGGGGTTACACCGGGGAGCTGTTTTTT.

For this clone: Germline and junction disagree at one end, which may indicate a read error. CDR3 nucleotides: TGTGCTAGCAGCTCCGGTAGCGGGAGGGCCGGGAATGAGCAGTTCTTC. Encoded protein: CASSSGSGRAGNEQFF. V and J are TRBV7-7 and TRBJ2-1; 11 bases are shared with TRBD2. This CDR3 is 16 amino acids long. Germline V gene lookup returns CDR1 SSHAT and CDR2 FNYEAQ (reference sequence).